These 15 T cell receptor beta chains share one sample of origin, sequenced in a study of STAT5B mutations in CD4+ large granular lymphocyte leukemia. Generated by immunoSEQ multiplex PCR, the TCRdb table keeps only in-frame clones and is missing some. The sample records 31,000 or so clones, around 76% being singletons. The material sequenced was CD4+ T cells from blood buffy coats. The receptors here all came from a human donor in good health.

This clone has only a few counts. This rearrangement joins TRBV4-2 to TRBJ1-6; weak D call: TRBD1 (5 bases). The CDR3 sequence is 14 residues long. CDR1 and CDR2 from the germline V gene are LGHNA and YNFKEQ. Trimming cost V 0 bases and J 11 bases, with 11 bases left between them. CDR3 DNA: TGTGCCAGCAGCCAAGATCGAGGGGAGACACCCCTCCACTTT. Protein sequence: CASSQDRGETPLHF.

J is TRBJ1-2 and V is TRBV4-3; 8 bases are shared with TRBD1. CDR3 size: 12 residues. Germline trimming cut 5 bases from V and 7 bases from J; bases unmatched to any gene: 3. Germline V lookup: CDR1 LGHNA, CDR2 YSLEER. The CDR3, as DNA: TGCGCCAGCAGCGGGACAGGAGCTGGCTACACCTTC. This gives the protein CASSGTGAGYTF.

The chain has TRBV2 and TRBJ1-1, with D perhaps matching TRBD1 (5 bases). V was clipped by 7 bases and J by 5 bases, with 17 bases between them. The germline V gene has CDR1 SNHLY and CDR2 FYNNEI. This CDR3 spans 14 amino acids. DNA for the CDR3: TGTGCCAGCAAAGTCCGGGACGGCAGAACTGAAGCTTTCTTT. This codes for CASKVRDGRTEAFF.

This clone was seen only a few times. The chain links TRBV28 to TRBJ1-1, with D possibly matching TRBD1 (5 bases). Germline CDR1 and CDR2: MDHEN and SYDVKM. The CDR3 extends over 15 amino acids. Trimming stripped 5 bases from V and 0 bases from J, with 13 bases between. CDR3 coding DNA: TGTGCCAGCAGTCCCGCCGGGACGGTGAACACTGAAGCTTTCTTT. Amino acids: CASSPAGTVNTEAFF.

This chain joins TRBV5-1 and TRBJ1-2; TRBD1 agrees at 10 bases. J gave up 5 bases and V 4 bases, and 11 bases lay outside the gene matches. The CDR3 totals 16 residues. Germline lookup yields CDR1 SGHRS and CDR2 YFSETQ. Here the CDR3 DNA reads TGCGCCAGCAGCGCTCCCGGGACAGGGGTTTTGTATGGCTACACCTTC. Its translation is CASSAPGTGVLYGYTF. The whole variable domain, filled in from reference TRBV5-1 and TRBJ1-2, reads KAGVTQTPRYLIKTRGQQVTLSCSPISGHRSVSWYQQTPGQGLQFLFEYFSETQRNKGNFPGRFSGRQFSNSRSEMNVSTLELGDSALYLCASSAPGTGVLYGYTFGSGTRLTVV.

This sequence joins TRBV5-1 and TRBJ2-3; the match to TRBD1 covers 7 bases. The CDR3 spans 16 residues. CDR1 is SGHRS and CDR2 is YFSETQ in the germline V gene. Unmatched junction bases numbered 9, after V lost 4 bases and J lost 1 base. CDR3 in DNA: TGCGCCAGCAGCCCCTCACAGGGGACGGGCACAGATACGCAGTATTTT. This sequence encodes CASSPSQGTGTDTQYF.

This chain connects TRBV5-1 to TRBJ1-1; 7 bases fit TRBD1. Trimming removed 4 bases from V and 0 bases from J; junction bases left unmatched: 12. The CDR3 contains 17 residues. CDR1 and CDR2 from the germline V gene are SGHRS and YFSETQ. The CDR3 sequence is CASSPGTDLLMNTEAFF. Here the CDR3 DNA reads TGCGCCAGCAGCCCCGGGACAGACCTCCTCATGAACACTGAAGCTTTCTTT.

CDR3 sequence (DNA): TGTGCCAGCAGTGAATCTAGCGGGGGAGCAGAGACCCAGTACTTC. Protein product: CASSESSGGAETQYF. The chain is built from TRBV6-1 and TRBJ2-5; 10 positions match TRBD2. With V trimmed by 2 bases and J by 4 bases, 4 bases remained unmatched. This CDR3 has 15 amino acids. The V gene's germline CDR1 is MNHNS and CDR2 SASEGT.

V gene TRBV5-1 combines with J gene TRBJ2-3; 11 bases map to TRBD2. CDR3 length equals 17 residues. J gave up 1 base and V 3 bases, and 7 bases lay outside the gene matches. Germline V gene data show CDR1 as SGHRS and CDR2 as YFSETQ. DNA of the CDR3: TGCGCCAGCAGCTCGACTAGCGGGGCGGCTCGCACAGATACGCAGTATTTT. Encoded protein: CASSSTSGAARTDTQYF.

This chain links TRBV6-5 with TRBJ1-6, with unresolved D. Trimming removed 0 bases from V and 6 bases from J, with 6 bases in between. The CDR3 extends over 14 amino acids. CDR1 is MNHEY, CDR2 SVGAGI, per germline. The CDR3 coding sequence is TGTGCCAGCAGTTACTCAGCCAGTAATTCACCCCTCCACTTT. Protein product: CASSYSASNSPLHF.

CDR3 residues: CASSPDQSMGEQYF. In DNA, the CDR3 is TGTGCCAGCTCACCGGACCAGTCAATGGGGGAGCAGTACTTC. This rearrangement joins TRBV18 to TRBJ2-7, with D unclear. Per germline, CDR1 KGHSH and CDR2 LQKENI. CDR3 length: 14 amino acids. V gave up 3 bases and J gave up 7 bases, with 16 bases separating them.

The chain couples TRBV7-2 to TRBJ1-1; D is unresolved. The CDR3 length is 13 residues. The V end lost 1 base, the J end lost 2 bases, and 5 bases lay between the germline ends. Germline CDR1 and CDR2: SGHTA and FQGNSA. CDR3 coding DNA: TGTGCCAGCAGCTTAGGGAGAAACACTGAAGCTTTCTTT. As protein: CASSLGRNTEAFF.

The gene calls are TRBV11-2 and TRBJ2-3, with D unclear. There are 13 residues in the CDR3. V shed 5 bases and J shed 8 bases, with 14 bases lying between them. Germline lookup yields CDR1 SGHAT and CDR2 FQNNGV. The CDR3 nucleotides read TGTGCCAGCAGCCCCAATGATAGGCGTACGCAGTATTTT. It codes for CASSPNDRRTQYF.

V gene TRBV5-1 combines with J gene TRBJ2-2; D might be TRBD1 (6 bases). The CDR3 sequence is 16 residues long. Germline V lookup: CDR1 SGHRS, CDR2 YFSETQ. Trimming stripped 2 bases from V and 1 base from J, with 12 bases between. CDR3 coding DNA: TGCGCCAGCAGCTTTAAGGGACACCAGAACACCGGGGAGCTGTTTTTT. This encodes CASSFKGHQNTGELFF.

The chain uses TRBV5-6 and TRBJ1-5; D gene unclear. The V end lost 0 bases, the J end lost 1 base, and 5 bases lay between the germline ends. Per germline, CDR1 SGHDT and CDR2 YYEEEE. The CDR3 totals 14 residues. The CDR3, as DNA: TGTGCCAGCAGCTTGGAGGGCAGCAATCAGCCCCAGCATTTT. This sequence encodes CASSLEGSNQPQHF. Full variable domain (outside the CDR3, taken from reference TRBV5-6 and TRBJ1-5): DAGVTQSPTHLIKTRGQQVTLRCSPKSGHDTVSWYQQALGQGPQFIFQYYEEEERQRGNFPDRFSGHQFPNYSSELNVNALLLGDSALYLCASSLEGSNQPQHFGDGTRLSIL.